Below are 31 T cell receptor beta chains sequenced from a single sample in a study of CD8+ T cells in alopecia areata. RNA extraction was followed by reverse transcription into cDNA, which acted as the sequencing template. Clones were read by immunoSEQ multiplex PCR, and TCRdb kept only the in-frame ones, dropping some. The sample gives around 140,000 clones, approximately 50% of which show up once; 0.95% to 1% is in the top ten. The sample was CD4+ T cells sorted from blood, taken at week 0. These receptors were obtained from a human donor with alopecia areata.

With regard to this clone: The DNA is left out, because the CDR3 cannot be placed on it with certainty; the CDR3 is given as TCRdb lists it. The CDR3 here is CASSSSDSRTEAFF. V and J are TRBV6-5 and TRBJ1-1; TRBD1 is taken as the D call from the table, unchecked against the DNA. Per the germline V gene, CDR1 is MNHEY and CDR2 is SVGAGI. The CDR3 totals 14 residues, both ends included.

This clone has only a few counts. The chain joins TRBV7-2 to TRBJ1-1; 8 bases are a match to TRBD1. V lost 5 bases, J lost 5 bases, and 4 bases stayed unmatched. This CDR3 has 13 residues. CDR1 SGHTA and CDR2 FQGNSA come from the germline V gene. Here the CDR3 reads CASSPQGATEAFF. CDR3 nucleotide sequence: TGTGCCAGCAGCCCGCAGGGGGCTACTGAAGCTTTCTTT.

The V call is TRBV5-6, the J call TRBJ2-7; D might be TRBD2 (5 bases). The CDR3 extends over 12 amino acids. V lost 2 bases to trimming and J lost 13 bases, with 16 bases between them. Germline CDR1 and CDR2: SGHDT and YYEEEE. As DNA, the CDR3 is TGTGCCAGCAGCTTCGGGAATGAACGGCGATACTTC. Its translation is CASSFGNERRYF.

This clone appeared a single time. The chain combines TRBV19 with TRBJ2-2, with 8 nucleotides matching TRBD2. Germline loops: CDR1 LNHDA, CDR2 SQIVND (reference sequence). The CDR3 extends over 17 amino acids. The V and J ends lost 5 bases and 1 base, in that order; junction bases with no gene match: 9. The CDR3 region is CASSLLRSGRNTGELFF. The CDR3 DNA is TGTGCCAGTAGTCTCCTACGGAGCGGGAGGAACACCGGGGAGCTGTTTTTT. Variable domain in full (rest from reference TRBV19 and TRBJ2-2): DGGITQSPKYLFRKEGQNVTLSCEQNLNHDAMYWYRQDPGQGLRLIYYSQIVNDFQKGDIAEGYSVSREKKESFPLTVTSAQKNPTAFYLCASSLLRSGRNTGELFFGEGSRLTVL.

The chain combines TRBV7-2 with TRBJ2-7; D is unresolved. Trimming took 5 bases from V and 0 from J, leaving 8 bases between them. This CDR3 is built from 13 residues. Looked up from germline, CDR1 is SGHTA and CDR2 is FQGNSA. CDR3 loop: CASSLPNSYEQYF. The DNA of the CDR3 is TGTGCCAGCAGCCTACCGAACTCCTACGAGCAGTACTTC.

This clone was seen more than once but under ten times. A read error may produce the germline difference seen at one junction end. The chain is built from TRBV4-1 and TRBJ2-7; D uncertain. Germline assignment: CDR1 MGHRA and CDR2 YSYEKL. This CDR3 contains 14 residues. CDR3 amino acids: CASSPLVLSYEQYF. Here the CDR3 DNA reads TGTGCCAGCAGCCCGCTCGTCCTCTCCTACGAGCAGTACTTC.

This clone was found a few times. The DNA for the CDR3 is TGTGCCAGCAGTCCCCGGGTCGGCGGGAACTACAATGAGCAGTTCTTC. This sequence encodes CASSPRVGGNYNEQFF. The rearrangement joins TRBV28 to TRBJ2-1; D is perhaps TRBD2 (6 bases). Germline assignment: CDR1 MDHEN and CDR2 SYDVKM. The CDR3 length is 16 residues. Deletions cut 5 bases from V and 3 bases from J, with 17 bases between.

CDR3 sequence (DNA): TGCAGCGTTGATTACAATGAGCAGTTCTTC. Protein sequence: CSVDYNEQFF. The V and J genes are TRBV29-1 and TRBJ2-1; no clear D. The germline gives CDR1 SQVTM, CDR2 ANQGSEA. V lost 3 bases to trimming and J lost 4 bases, with 1 base between them. This CDR3 is built from 10 residues.

This clone came up a few times. The rearrangement joins TRBV23-1 to TRBJ2-3; D remains ambiguous. TRBV23-1 is an ORF; its function is uncertain. Trimming left V 3 bases short and J 14 bases short, with 12 bases between. The CDR3 consists of 11 residues. CDR3 bases: TGCGCCAGCAGTCAGATTCAAGAACTGTATTTT. Translation gives CASSQIQELYF.

This clone has more than one count but fewer than ten. The chain uses TRBV7-2 and TRBJ2-5; 12 positions agree with TRBD2. The length of the CDR3 is 14 residues. J gave up 4 bases and V 4 bases, and 1 base lay outside the gene matches. In germline, CDR1 is SGHTA, CDR2 FQGNSA. The CDR3 loop is CASSSGLAGETQYF. The CDR3 region has the DNA TGTGCCAGCAGCTCGGGACTAGCGGGAGAGACCCAGTACTTC. Supplemented by reference TRBV7-2 and TRBJ2-5, the full variable domain reads GAGVSQSPSNKVTEKGKDVELRCDPISGHTALYWYRQSLGQGLEFLIYFQGNSAPDKSGLPSDRFSAERTGGSVSTLTIQRTQQEDSAVYLCASSSGLAGETQYFGPGTRLLVL.

This clone has only one observation. The chain couples TRBV6-1 to TRBJ2-7; D may be TRBD1 or TRBD2 (5 bases each). Germline CDR1 MNHNS, CDR2 SASEGT. The CDR3 is 11 residues long. V was pared by 2 bases and J by 8 bases, with 7 bases between. The CDR3 is CASSETGQQYF. In nucleotides, the CDR3 is TGTGCCAGCAGTGAAACGGGACAGCAGTACTTC.

The chain employs TRBV30 and TRBJ1-5; D possibly corresponds to TRBD1 (5 bases). From germline, CDR1 is GTSNPN and CDR2 SVGIG (reference sequence). This CDR3 contains 14 residues. V was trimmed by 0 bases and J by 2 bases, leaving 8 bases between them. The CDR3: CAWSVRGGNQPQHF. CDR3 sequence (DNA): TGTGCCTGGAGTGTACGAGGGGGCAATCAGCCCCAGCATTTT. Full variable domain (missing parts from reference TRBV30 and TRBJ1-5): SQTIHQWPATLVQPVGSPLSLECTVEGTSNPNLYWYRQAAGRGLQLLFYSVGIGQISSEVPQNLSASRPQDRQFILSSKKLLLSDSGFYLCAWSVRGGNQPQHFGDGTRLSIL.

This chain joins TRBV5-6 and TRBJ2-7, with 9 positions matching TRBD1. This CDR3 region has 14 residues. CDR1 and CDR2 from the germline V gene are SGHDT and YYEEEE. V trimming: 4 bases; J trimming: 4 bases; junction bases outside the gene matches: 6. DNA for the CDR3: TGTGCCAGCAGCCGCACAGGGGGCTGGTACGAGCAGTACTTC. Translation: CASSRTGGWYEQYF.

V is TRBV7-6 and J is TRBJ1-1; no reliable D call. The CDR3 spans 15 residues. Germline values: CDR1 SGHVS, CDR2 FNYEAQ. V lost 0 bases to trimming and J lost 4 bases, with 12 bases between them. The CDR3 region has the DNA TGTGCCAGCAGCTTAGCGGGCCCCACGGGCACTGAAGCTTTCTTT. Amino acids: CASSLAGPTGTEAFF.

The chain links TRBV19 to TRBJ2-5; the D call may be TRBD1 or TRBD2 (6 bases each). The CDR3 is 15 residues long. CDR1 is LNHDA and CDR2 is SQIVND in the germline V gene (reference sequence). The germline V and J ends were trimmed by 6 bases and 5 bases, with 19 bases remaining between them. CDR3 in amino acids: CASRTGAAAGETQYF. The CDR3, as DNA: TGTGCCAGTAGGACAGGTGCGGCCGCGGGGGAGACCCAGTACTTC.

This clone was seen a single time. The chain joins TRBV7-2 to TRBJ2-1; no reliable D call. V dropped 0 bases and J dropped 7 bases, with 7 bases sitting between them. CDR1 is SGHTA and CDR2 is FQGNSA in the germline V gene. The CDR3 is 13 amino acids. The CDR3 sequence is CASSLAQRNEQFF. For the CDR3, the DNA is TGTGCCAGCAGCTTAGCGCAAAGAAATGAGCAGTTCTTC.

This clone has just a few counts. The V and J genes are TRBV29-1 and TRBJ2-5; D is perhaps TRBD1 (6 bases). CDR1 SQVTM and CDR2 ANQGSEA come from the germline V gene. The CDR3 extends over 14 amino acids. The CDR3 bases are TGCAGTTCTGGGGGCGACAGCCCCACGGAGACCCAGTACTTC. It is translated as CSSGGDSPTETQYF.

This chain uses TRBV9 with TRBJ2-3, with no clear D. Germline V CDR1 and CDR2: SGDLS, YYNGEE. The CDR3 loop spans 12 amino acids. Trimming removed 3 bases from V and 7 bases from J, with 9 bases in between. In DNA form, the CDR3 reads TGTGCCAGCAGCGCCCCCACGCATACGCAGTATTTT. Its translation: CASSAPTHTQYF. Together with reference TRBV9 and TRBJ2-3, the CDR3 gives the full variable domain: DSGVTQTPKHLITATGQRVTLRCSPRSGDLSVYWYQQSLDQGLQFLIQYYNGEERAKGNILERFSAQQFPDLHSELNLSSLELGDSALYFCASSAPTHTQYFGPGTRLTVL.

The chain uses TRBV4-2 and TRBJ2-3; possible D gene TRBD2, 6 bases. V shed 4 bases and J shed 4 bases, with 18 bases lying between them. CDR3 length: 16 residues. Germline CDR1 and CDR2: LGHNA and YNFKEQ. CDR3 residues: CASSLTPSELADTQYF. CDR3 nucleotide sequence: TGTGCCAGCAGCCTGACCCCTAGCGAATTGGCAGATACGCAGTATTTT.

The chain joins TRBV6-5 to TRBJ2-7; D is possibly TRBD1 or TRBD2 (5 bases each). CDR1 and CDR2 from the germline V gene are MNHEY and SVGAGI. The V end lost 6 bases, the J end lost 2 bases, and 14 bases lay between the germline ends. CDR3 length: 14 residues. CDR3 sequence: CASSHRDGTYEQYF. DNA for the CDR3: TGTGCCAGCAGCCATCGGGACGGGACCTACGAGCAGTACTTC.

This clone was recorded a few times. The same CDR3 arises from other DNA sequences in this sample as well. The chain is built from TRBV18 and TRBJ2-5; D gene unclear. V shed 0 bases and J shed 5 bases, with 4 bases lying between them. The CDR3 has 12 amino acids. Germline V gene data show CDR1 as KGHSH and CDR2 as LQKENI. CDR3 in DNA: TGTGCCAGCTCACCACCGGCCGAGACCCAGTACTTC. This gives the protein CASSPPAETQYF.

The J gene is TRBJ2-3, the V gene TRBV7-8; 10 bases are shared with TRBD2. Germline-derived CDR1 and CDR2 are SGHVS and FQNEAQ. The trim removed 5 bases at V and 2 bases at J, leaving 7 bases unmatched. This CDR3 comprises 16 residues. The CDR3 DNA follows: TGTGCCAGCAGCCCAGGACTAGCGGAGTACACAGATACGCAGTATTTT. Amino acid sequence: CASSPGLAEYTDTQYF.

In this sample, this clone turned up once. The V gene is TRBV2, the J gene TRBJ2-2, with D possibly TRBD2 on 6 matching bases. This CDR3 is 15 amino acids long. Trimming took off 6 bases at V and 2 bases at J, with 13 bases between the two ends. In germline, CDR1 is SNHLY, CDR2 FYNNEI. The CDR3 here is CASRVGSVNTGELFF. In nucleotides, the CDR3 is TGTGCCAGCAGGGTCGGGAGTGTAAACACCGGGGAGCTGTTTTTT.

The rearrangement uses TRBV19 and TRBJ2-5; 7 positions agree with TRBD1. The CDR3 consists of 17 residues. Germline V gives CDR1 LNHDA, CDR2 SQIVND (reference sequence). The J segment lost 7 bases and the V segment lost 5 bases, leaving 19 bases of the junction unmatched. The CDR3 DNA sequence: TGTGCCAGTAGTCCCCCCCCAGGGGGTCCCCGAGGAAGGACCCAGTACTTC. It specifies CASSPPPGGPRGRTQYF. Complete variable domain (other parts from reference TRBV19 and TRBJ2-5): DGGITQSPKYLFRKEGQNVTLSCEQNLNHDAMYWYRQDPGQGLRLIYYSQIVNDFQKGDIAEGYSVSREKKESFPLTVTSAQKNPTAFYLCASSPPPGGPRGRTQYFGPGTRLLVL.

The chain has TRBV5-4 and TRBJ1-2; perhaps TRBD1 as D (5 bases). The CDR3 sequence is 12 residues long. Trimming shortened V by 4 bases and J by 4 bases, and 8 bases separated the two germline ends. CDR1 and CDR2 (germline): SGHNT, YYREEE (reference sequence). As DNA, the CDR3 is TGTGCCAGCAGCGACGGGACCTATGGCTACACCTTC. Translating gives CASSDGTYGYTF.

The gene calls are TRBV30 and TRBJ2-1; no clear D gene. This CDR3 contains 13 residues. Per the germline V gene, CDR1 is GTSNPN and CDR2 is SVGIG (reference sequence). V gave up 4 bases and J gave up 6 bases, with 13 bases separating them. This chain's CDR3 is CAWNGRSVNEQFF. CDR3 coding DNA: TGTGCCTGGAATGGCCGATCCGTCAATGAGCAGTTCTTC. The full variable domain, completed using reference TRBV30 and TRBJ2-1, is SQTIHQWPATLVQPVGSPLSLECTVEGTSNPNLYWYRQAAGRGLQLLFYSVGIGQISSEVPQNLSASRPQDRQFILSSKKLLLSDSGFYLCAWNGRSVNEQFFGPGTRLTVL.

V usage is TRBV7-2 and J usage is TRBJ2-5, with D hard to call. CDR1 and CDR2 (germline): SGHTA, FQGNSA. This CDR3 spans 13 amino acids. V was trimmed by 5 bases and J by 5 bases, leaving 12 bases between them. The CDR3 sequence: CASSLVPEETQYF. The CDR3 nucleotides are TGTGCCAGCAGCCTTGTACCGGAGGAGACCCAGTACTTC. Full variable domain (missing parts from reference TRBV7-2 and TRBJ2-5): GAGVSQSPSNKVTEKGKDVELRCDPISGHTALYWYRQSLGQGLEFLIYFQGNSAPDKSGLPSDRFSAERTGGSVSTLTIQRTQQEDSAVYLCASSLVPEETQYFGPGTRLLVL.

The chain joins TRBV18 to TRBJ2-5, with D possibly matching TRBD1 (5 bases). Trimming removed 4 bases from V and 0 bases from J, with 15 bases in between. The V gene's germline CDR1 is KGHSH and CDR2 LQKENI. This CDR3 spans 16 amino acids. CDR3: CASSRSSGAYQETQYF. CDR3 nucleotide sequence: TGTGCCAGCTCACGCTCCAGTGGGGCGTACCAAGAGACCCAGTACTTC.

The rearrangement links TRBV29-1 to TRBJ2-7; 11 bases agree with TRBD2. The junction had 6 bases not matched to a gene; V was cut back by 4 bases and J by 7 bases. Germline V gene data show CDR1 as SQVTM and CDR2 as ANQGSEA. The CDR3 contains 13 residues. The CDR3 sequence: CSVVPSGRSEQYF. The CDR3 region has the DNA TGCAGCGTTGTGCCTAGCGGGAGGAGTGAGCAGTACTTC.

This chain links TRBV7-2 with TRBJ2-2; possibly TRBD1 for D (6 bases). Trimming cost V 7 bases and J 5 bases, with 11 bases left between them. The CDR3 is 13 residues long. Germline CDR1 reads SGHTA; CDR2 reads FQGNSA. CDR3 amino acids: CASNLRGTGELFF. For the CDR3, the DNA is TGTGCCAGCAACCTCAGGGGAACCGGGGAGCTGTTTTTT.

The chain uses TRBV4-3 and TRBJ2-7; 7 bases map to TRBD1. V lost 1 base and J lost 2; bases outside the gene matches: 5. Looked up from germline, CDR1 is LGHNA and CDR2 is YSLEER. This CDR3 spans 15 amino acids. As DNA, the CDR3 is TGCGCCAGCAGCCAAGCTGGGACAGCAACCTACGAGCAGTACTTC. Amino acids: CASSQAGTATYEQYF.